The 26 T cell receptor beta chains given below trace back to one sample, sequenced in a study of shared clonotypes between healthy human individuals. Here immunoSEQ multiplex PCR was the method, and the copy in TCRdb shows in-frame clones only, minus some. The table lists about 1.1 million clones, more than 75% of them singletons. The specimen was memory CD4+ T cells from PBMCs. Subset given: CD45RA-negative fraction. Receptors were obtained from a man between 18 and 29 years old in good health. Some clones in this sample may be carry-over from other donors' samples.

This chain connects TRBV5-4 to TRBJ2-2; no clear D gene. The CDR3 covers 14 residues. Germline CDR1 SGHNT, CDR2 YYREEE (reference sequence). Deletions cut 0 bases from V and 4 bases from J, with 7 bases between. DNA for the CDR3: TGTGCCAGCAGCTTGGACCCATCCACCGGGGAGCTGTTTTTT. Translated: CASSLDPSTGELFF.

The V call is TRBV28, the J call TRBJ2-7, with 8 bases matching TRBD2. The trim removed 4 bases at V and 3 bases at J, leaving 5 bases unmatched. This CDR3 is built from 14 residues. Germline CDR1 is MDHEN and CDR2 is SYDVKM. The CDR3 bases are TGTGCCAGCAGTTCAGCGGGAGAGAACTACGAGCAGTACTTC. This sequence encodes CASSSAGENYEQYF.

Remarks on this clone: The missing conserved phenylalanine or tryptophan at the end of this CDR3 makes a read error likely. The chain couples TRBV23-1 to TRBJ2-7; 7 bases agree with TRBD1. TRBV23-1 is assigned to the ORF class and has an uncertain function. The CDR3 sequence is 15 residues long. Unmatched junction bases numbered 13, after V lost 7 bases and J lost 4 bases. CDR3 in amino acids: CASTPRGTGVYEQYS. As DNA, the CDR3 is TGCGCCAGCACCCCCCGGGGAACAGGGGTATACGAGCAGTACTCC.

The rearrangement joins TRBV19 to TRBJ1-3; a possible D gene is TRBD1 (6 bases). The germline V and J ends were trimmed by 6 bases and 4 bases, with 16 bases remaining between them. Germline V gives CDR1 LNHDA, CDR2 SQIVND (reference sequence). This CDR3 comprises 15 residues. CDR3 in DNA: TGTGCCAGTAGACCCAGGACAGAGCCAGGAAACACCATATATTTT. It translates to CASRPRTEPGNTIYF. Supplemented by reference TRBV19 and TRBJ1-3, the full variable domain reads DGGITQSPKYLFRKEGQNVTLSCEQNLNHDAMYWYRQDPGQGLRLIYYSQIVNDFQKGDIAEGYSVSREKKESFPLTVTSAQKNPTAFYLCASRPRTEPGNTIYFGEGSWLTVV.

This clone was recorded a few times. For the CDR3, the DNA is TGTGCCAGCAGCACTAGTCCCGCTAGCGAGTACAATGAGCAGTTCTTC. Protein: CASSTSPASEYNEQFF. The rearrangement uses TRBV7-7 and TRBJ2-1; perhaps TRBD2 as D (6 bases). The germline V gene encodes CDR1 SSHAT and CDR2 FNYEAQ (reference sequence). The V end was cut by 5 bases, the J end by 4 bases, with 18 bases between. This CDR3 comprises 16 residues.

The CDR3 region has the DNA TGTGCCAGCAGTGCGAGACGGGACACCGGGGAGCTGTTTTTT. This codes for CASSARRDTGELFF. The rearrangement uses TRBV2 and TRBJ2-2; no clear D gene. The V end lost 4 bases, the J end lost 3 bases, and 9 bases lay between the germline ends. The CDR3 is made up of 14 amino acids. The germline V gene encodes CDR1 SNHLY and CDR2 FYNNEI. Together with reference TRBV2 and TRBJ2-2, the CDR3 gives the full variable domain: EPEVTQTPSHQVTQMGQEVILRCVPISNHLYFYWYRQILGQKVEFLVSFYNNEISEKSEIFDDQFSVERPDGSNFTLKIRSTKLEDSAMYFCASSARRDTGELFFGEGSRLTVL.

This chain uses TRBV5-1 with TRBJ2-7, with a possible D match to TRBD2 (6 bases). V was shortened by 4 bases and J by 3 bases, with 11 bases between the two germline ends. This CDR3 contains 13 residues. In germline, CDR1 is SGHRS, CDR2 YFSETQ. CDR3 protein: CASSVGLNYEQYF. Written as DNA, the CDR3 is TGCGCCAGCAGCGTGGGACTGAACTACGAGCAGTACTTC.

On this clone: Other DNA sequences from this sample encode an identical CDR3 as well. The chain carries TRBV28 and TRBJ1-2, with TRBD1 identical over 8 bases. Germline lookup yields CDR1 MDHEN and CDR2 SYDVKM. Trimming removed 6 bases from V and 5 bases from J; junction bases left unmatched: 2. The CDR3 is 12 residues long. The DNA for the CDR3 is TGTGCCAGCAGCCGGACAGGGTATGGCTACACCTTC. Translated: CASSRTGYGYTF.

This chain uses TRBV14 with TRBJ1-4; 9 positions match TRBD1. The CDR3 is 15 amino acids. Trimming removed 4 bases from V and 6 bases from J; junction bases left unmatched: 6. CDR1 is SGHDN and CDR2 is FVKESK in the germline V gene. The CDR3 bases are TGTGCCAGCAGCCCCCTGGGGACAGGGTATGAAAAACTGTTTTTT. Amino acid sequence: CASSPLGTGYEKLFF.

The J gene is TRBJ2-7, the V gene TRBV28; D may be TRBD1 (5 bases). This CDR3 has 14 amino acids. Trimming shortened V by 3 bases and J by 7 bases, and 16 bases separated the two germline ends. The germline V gene encodes CDR1 MDHEN and CDR2 SYDVKM. The CDR3 sequence: CASSLHRSLGEQYF. DNA of the CDR3: TGTGCCAGCAGTTTGCACAGGAGTTTGGGAGAGCAGTACTTC.

This chain uses TRBV5-1 with TRBJ2-1; 10 bases match TRBD1. The ends lost 4 bases at V and 4 bases at J; junction bases unmatched: 5. The length of the CDR3 is 15 residues. Germline V CDR1 and CDR2: SGHRS, YFSETQ. This CDR3 is CASSEGQGSYNEQFF. For the CDR3, the DNA is TGCGCCAGCAGCGAGGGACAGGGGTCATACAATGAGCAGTTCTTC.

The V call is TRBV7-3, the J call TRBJ2-2, with 10 bases that match TRBD1. The CDR3 has 16 amino acids. Looked up from germline, CDR1 is SGHTA and CDR2 is FQGTGA. J lost 4 bases, V lost 6 bases, and 8 bases had no gene match. CDR3 sequence reads: CASRQGTGVITGELFF. DNA of the CDR3: TGTGCCAGCAGACAAGGGACAGGGGTTATCACCGGGGAGCTGTTTTTT.

The rearrangement joins TRBV2 to TRBJ1-4; D gene ambiguous. CDR3 length: 15 amino acids. The V end was cut by 5 bases, the J end by 8 bases, with 18 bases between. Germline V gives CDR1 SNHLY, CDR2 FYNNEI. Here the CDR3 reads CASSPGSLAVEKLFF. The CDR3 DNA reads TGTGCCAGCAGTCCGGGATCTTTGGCTGTAGAAAAACTGTTTTTT.

This chain links TRBV7-9 with TRBJ2-1, with 10 bases fitting TRBD2. Germline trimming cut 2 bases from V and 8 bases from J; bases unmatched to any gene: 0. This CDR3 comprises 13 residues. Germline V lookup: CDR1 SEHNR, CDR2 FQNEAQ (reference sequence). The CDR3 spells CASSLLAGDEQFF. CDR3 sequence (DNA): TGTGCCAGCAGCTTACTAGCGGGGGATGAGCAGTTCTTC.

V gene TRBV6-5 combines with J gene TRBJ2-5; D gene uncertain. The germline gives CDR1 MNHEY, CDR2 SVGAGI. V was shortened by 1 base and J by 5 bases, with 11 bases between the two germline ends. This CDR3 is built from 14 residues. CDR3 sequence (DNA): TGTGCCAGCAGTTACTTAGGGCTGGGGGAGACCCAGTACTTC. It codes for CASSYLGLGETQYF.

The V call is TRBV19, the J call TRBJ2-7; no firm D call. Between the trimmed V and J ends, which lost 3 bases and 6 bases, there was a span of 9 bases. The germline gives CDR1 LNHDA, CDR2 SQIVND (reference sequence). This CDR3 comprises 12 residues. The DNA for the CDR3 is TGTGCCAGTAGTATCGTCCCCGCCGAGCAGTACTTC. Protein sequence: CASSIVPAEQYF.

This sequence joins TRBV5-1 and TRBJ2-2; 10 bases are a match to TRBD2. The CDR3 covers 20 residues. The trim removed 7 bases at V and 5 bases at J, leaving 23 bases unmatched. Germline CDR1 and CDR2: SGHRS and YFSETQ. The CDR3 DNA sequence: TGCGCCAGCCACGCCCCCGCCGGGAGCGGGAGGGCCGAGGGGACCGGGGAGCTGTTTTTT. Residues: CASHAPAGSGRAEGTGELFF.

The chain is built from TRBV28 and TRBJ2-5; D not certain. The CDR3 consists of 13 residues. V dropped 2 bases and J dropped 2 bases, with 6 bases sitting between them. Looked up from germline, CDR1 is MDHEN and CDR2 is SYDVKM. CDR3 DNA sequence: TGTGCCAGCAGTTTACGGGCACAAGAGACCCAGTACTTC. Translated, it gives CASSLRAQETQYF.

The chain combines TRBV11-2 with TRBJ2-1, with D perhaps matching TRBD1 (6 bases). This CDR3 has 15 residues. V was trimmed by 4 bases and J by 6 bases, leaving 16 bases between them. Per germline, CDR1 SGHAT and CDR2 FQNNGV. This chain's CDR3 is CASSYSTGWGNEQFF. The CDR3 nucleotides are TGTGCCAGCAGCTACTCGACAGGATGGGGCAATGAGCAGTTCTTC. Drawing the rest from reference TRBV11-2 and TRBJ2-1, the complete variable domain is EAGVAQSPRYKIIEKRQSVAFWCNPISGHATLYWYQQILGQGPKLLIQFQNNGVVDDSQLPKDRFSAERLKGVDSTLKIQPAKLEDSAVYLCASSYSTGWGNEQFFGPGTRLTVL.

This clone was seen a few times. CDR3 amino acids: CASSLRDRGGEQFF. The CDR3 DNA follows: TGTGCCAGCAGCCTCCGGGACAGGGGTGGTGAGCAGTTCTTC. The chain couples TRBV7-2 to TRBJ2-1; 10 bases fit TRBD1. The CDR3 is made up of 14 amino acids. CDR1 and CDR2 (germline): SGHTA, FQGNSA. V was pared by 5 bases and J by 9 bases, with 7 bases of the junction left unmatched.

As DNA, the CDR3 is TGTGCCAGCAGATGGGACAGGTCGAACACCGGGGAGCTGTTTTTT. Translated, it gives CASRWDRSNTGELFF. The V call is TRBV2, the J call TRBJ2-2; 8 positions match TRBD1. The length of the CDR3 is 15 residues. CDR1 SNHLY and CDR2 FYNNEI come from the germline V gene. Germline trimming cut 6 bases from V and 0 bases from J; bases unmatched to any gene: 3. Together with reference TRBV2 and TRBJ2-2, the CDR3 gives the full variable domain: EPEVTQTPSHQVTQMGQEVILRCVPISNHLYFYWYRQILGQKVEFLVSFYNNEISEKSEIFDDQFSVERPDGSNFTLKIRSTKLEDSAMYFCASRWDRSNTGELFFGEGSRLTVL.

The V gene is TRBV7-5, the J gene TRBJ2-5; the table's D call TRBD2 went unverified against the DNA. TRBV7-5 is termed a pseudogene. The CDR3 consists of 13 residues. The CDR3 loop reads CATQISGAETQYF. Here the CDR3 DNA reads TGTGCTACCCAGATTAGCGGGGCGGAGACCCAGTACTTC.

The chain uses TRBV5-1 and TRBJ1-3; 7 bases align to TRBD1. Germline V gene lookup returns CDR1 SGHRS and CDR2 YFSETQ. This CDR3 spans 16 amino acids. V trimming: 3 bases; J trimming: 2 bases; junction bases outside the gene matches: 8. Here the CDR3 reads CASSSQTGSTGNTIYF. CDR3 DNA: TGCGCCAGCAGCTCTCAGACAGGGTCGACTGGAAACACCATATATTTT.

J is TRBJ2-7 and V is TRBV11-2; D might be TRBD1 (5 bases). Deletions cut 5 bases from V and 2 bases from J, with 13 bases between. The CDR3 runs to 14 residues. Germline CDR1 reads SGHAT; CDR2 reads FQNNGV. CDR3 bases: TGTGCCAGCAGCGCTACCCAGGGTCCCTACGAGCAGTACTTC. This codes for CASSATQGPYEQYF.

V and J are TRBV7-3 and TRBJ2-7, with D unresolved. The V gene's germline CDR1 is SGHTA and CDR2 FQGTGA. There are 16 residues in the CDR3. The V and J ends lost 5 bases and 9 bases respectively, with 26 bases between them. This chain's CDR3 is CASSLRPAHATFVQYF. CDR3 DNA sequence: TGTGCCAGCAGCCTGAGACCCGCCCACGCGACTTTTGTGCAGTACTTC.

A remark on this clone: Other nucleotide sequences from this sample produce the same CDR3. The chain uses TRBV15 and TRBJ1-3; D is undetermined. This CDR3 spans 15 amino acids. Germline V gives CDR1 LNHNV, CDR2 YYDKDF (reference sequence). The germline V and J ends were trimmed by 1 base and 1 base, with 8 bases remaining between them. Written as DNA, the CDR3 is TGTGCCACCAGCAGAGGAGGGATATCTGGAAACACCATATATTTT. Protein sequence: CATSRGGISGNTIYF.